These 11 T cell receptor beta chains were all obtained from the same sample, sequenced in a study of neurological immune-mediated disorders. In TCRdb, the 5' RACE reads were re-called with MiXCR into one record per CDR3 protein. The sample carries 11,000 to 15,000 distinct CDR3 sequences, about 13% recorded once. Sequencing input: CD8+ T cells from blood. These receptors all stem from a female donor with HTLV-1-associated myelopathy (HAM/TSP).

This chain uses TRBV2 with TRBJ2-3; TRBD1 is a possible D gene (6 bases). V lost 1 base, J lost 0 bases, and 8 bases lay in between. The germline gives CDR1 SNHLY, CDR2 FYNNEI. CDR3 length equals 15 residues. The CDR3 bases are TGTGCCAGCAGTGAAGGGACAGCTAGCACAGATACGCAGTATTTT. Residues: CASSEGTASTDTQYF.

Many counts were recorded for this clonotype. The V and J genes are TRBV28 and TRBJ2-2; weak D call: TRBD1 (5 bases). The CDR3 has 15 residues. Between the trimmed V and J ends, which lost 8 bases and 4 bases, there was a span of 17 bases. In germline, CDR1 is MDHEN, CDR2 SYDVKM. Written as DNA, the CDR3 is TGTGCCAGCCTACGAACGACAGACTTCACCGGGGAGCTGTTTTTT. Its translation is CASLRTTDFTGELFF.

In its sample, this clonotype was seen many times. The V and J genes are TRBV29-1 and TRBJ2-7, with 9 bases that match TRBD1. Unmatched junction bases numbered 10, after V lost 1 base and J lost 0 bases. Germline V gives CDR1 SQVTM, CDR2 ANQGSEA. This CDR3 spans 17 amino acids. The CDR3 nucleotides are TGCAGCGTTGAAGGGGTTCCGGGACAGGGTTTCTCCTACGAGCAGTACTTC. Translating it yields CSVEGVPGQGFSYEQYF.

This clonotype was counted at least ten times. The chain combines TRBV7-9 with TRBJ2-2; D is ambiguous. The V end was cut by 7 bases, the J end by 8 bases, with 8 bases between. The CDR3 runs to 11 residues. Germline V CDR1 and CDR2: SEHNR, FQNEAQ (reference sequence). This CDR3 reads CASKMSGELFF. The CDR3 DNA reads TGTGCCAGCAAAATGTCAGGGGAGCTGTTTTTT.

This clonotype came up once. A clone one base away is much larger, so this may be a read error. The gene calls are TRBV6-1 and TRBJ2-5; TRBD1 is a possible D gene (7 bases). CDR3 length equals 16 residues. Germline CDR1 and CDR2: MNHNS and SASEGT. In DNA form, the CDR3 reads TGTGCCAGCAGTCCACCACAGGGGAGGATTGGAGAGACCAAGTACTTC. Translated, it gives CASSPPQGRIGETKYF.

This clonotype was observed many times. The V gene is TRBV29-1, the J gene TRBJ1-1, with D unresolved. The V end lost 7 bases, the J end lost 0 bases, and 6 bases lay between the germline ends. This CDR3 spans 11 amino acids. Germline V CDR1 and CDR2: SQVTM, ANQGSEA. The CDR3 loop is CSANLNTEAFF. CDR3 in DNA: TGCAGCGCCAACTTGAACACTGAAGCTTTCTTT.

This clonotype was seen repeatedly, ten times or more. The DNA for the CDR3 is TGTGCCATCAGTGAGTCCAACAGGGTATACGAGCAGTACTTC. It specifies CAISESNRVYEQYF. This sequence joins TRBV10-3 and TRBJ2-7; a possible D gene is TRBD1 (6 bases). The ends were cut back, 0 bases at V and 4 bases at J, with 10 bases in the middle. The CDR3 is 14 amino acids. CDR1 ENHRY and CDR2 SYGVKD come from the germline V gene.

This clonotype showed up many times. CDR3: CSAIPKGVGLNEQFF. The CDR3 DNA follows: TGCAGTGCTATCCCGAAGGGAGTAGGTTTGAATGAGCAGTTCTTC. The genes are TRBV20-1 and TRBJ2-1, with D perhaps TRBD2 (5 bases). Germline assignment: CDR1 DFQATT and CDR2 SNEGSKA (reference sequence). The CDR3 is made up of 15 amino acids. V lost 4 bases and J lost 7, with 20 bases in between.

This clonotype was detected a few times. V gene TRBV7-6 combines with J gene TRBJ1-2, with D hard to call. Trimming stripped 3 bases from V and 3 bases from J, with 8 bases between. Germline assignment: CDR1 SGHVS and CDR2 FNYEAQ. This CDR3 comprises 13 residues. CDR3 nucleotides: TGTGCCAGCAGCTTGGGTGGAGACTATGGCTACACCTTC. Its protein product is CASSLGGDYGYTF.

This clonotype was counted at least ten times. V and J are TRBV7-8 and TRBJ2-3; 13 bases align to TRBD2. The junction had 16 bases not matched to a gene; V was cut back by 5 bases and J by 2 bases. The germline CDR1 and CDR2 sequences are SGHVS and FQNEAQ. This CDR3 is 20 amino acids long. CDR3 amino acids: CASSATAVGLAGADTDTQYF. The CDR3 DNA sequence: TGTGCCAGCAGCGCAACCGCTGTTGGACTAGCGGGGGCCGACACAGATACGCAGTATTTT.

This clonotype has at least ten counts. CDR3 DNA sequence: TGCGCCAGCAGCCAAGATATCGGCCAGGGGGCTGGTGAGCAGTTCTTC. Its protein product is CASSQDIGQGAGEQFF. The chain carries TRBV4-1 and TRBJ2-1, with TRBD1 matching over 8 bases. V trimming: 0 bases; J trimming: 9 bases; junction bases outside the gene matches: 10. The CDR3 totals 16 residues. CDR1 is MGHRA and CDR2 is YSYEKL in the germline V gene.